The subject of this entry is one T cell receptor beta chain. Antigen unknown. This record belongs to a study of CD8 T cells in ankylosing spondylitis. Study outcomes and limitations: Disease-associated clones were reportedly significantly overrepresented in matched ankylosing spondylitis synovial fluid. Previously reported in reactive arthritis synovial fluid and blood were some of the motif variants. A TCR beta motif of several highly homologous variants appeared characteristic of ankylosing spondylitis blood.

TCRdb reanalysed the 5' RACE reads using MiXCR and keeps one entry per CDR3 protein. Altogether 200,000 to 250,000 distinct CDR3 sequences are present, approximately 7.4% being singletons, with the ten largest covering 14%. J gave up 2 bases and V 6 bases, and 7 bases lay outside the gene matches. This CDR3 contains 16 residues. Germline CDR1 reads KGHSH; CDR2 reads LQKENI. The sequencing sample was made of blood, either unsorted or a sorted T cell fraction (not recorded which). V gene TRBV18 combines with J gene TRBJ2-1; 10 bases fit TRBD2. The clonotype originates from a male donor with ankylosing spondylitis. CDR3 sequence: CASSLALAGAYNEQFF. The CDR3 DNA reads TGTGCCAGCTCGCTCGCCCTAGCGGGAGCCTACAATGAGCAGTTCTTC.